One sample yielded the 8 T cell receptor beta chains listed below, sequenced in a study of OX40 agonist ivuxolimab in advanced cancers. Library method: the immunoSEQ multiplex PCR assay. Here the immuneACCESS table is served through TCRdb, limited to in-frame sequences with V and J called. Missing clones are a known gap in these copies; in checked studies unresolved V genes cover under half, and the rest lacks a known reason. The sample records 50,000 to 70,000 clones, about 85% of which are singletons. The ten largest clones take up approximately 3% of the sample. The sample in question was CD4+ or CD8+ T cells sorted from blood, obtained in a trial of the OX40 agonist ivuxolimab. The receptors shown here come from an adult with an advanced solid tumor such as melanoma, head and neck, liver or kidney cancer.

The rearrangement joins TRBV5-4 to TRBJ2-5, with D perhaps TRBD1 or TRBD2 (5 bases each). V lost 2 bases and J lost 5, with 10 bases in between. Germline V CDR1 and CDR2: SGHNT, YYREEE (reference sequence). This CDR3 spans 13 amino acids. Here the CDR3 reads CASSFSGRETQYF. The CDR3 nucleotides read TGTGCCAGCAGCTTTTCGGGACGGGAGACCCAGTACTTC.

The V gene is TRBV6-5, the J gene TRBJ2-5; TRBD1 agrees at 8 bases. V was clipped by 6 bases and J by 5 bases; unmatched bases: 8. The CDR3 runs 14 residues. CDR1 is MNHEY, CDR2 SVGAGI, per germline. CDR3 sequence reads: CASSPGTGRETQYF. The CDR3 DNA is TGTGCCAGCAGCCCCGGGACAGGAAGGGAGACCCAGTACTTC.

On this clone: The junction differs from germline at one of its ends, possibly a read error. The genes are TRBV5-4 and TRBJ1-2, with 10 bases identical to TRBD1. Germline V gene sequence: CDR1 SGHNT, CDR2 YYREEE (reference sequence). The length of the CDR3 is 14 residues. The CDR3 DNA sequence: TGCGCCAGCAGATTGACAGGGGGCGGGATCGGCTACACCTTC. Its translation: CASRLTGGGIGYTF.

The chain is built from TRBV20-1 and TRBJ2-5; weak D call: TRBD2 (6 bases). Trimming stripped 6 bases from V and 5 bases from J, with 10 bases between. The CDR3 runs to 11 residues. Germline CDR1 DFQATT, CDR2 SNEGSKA (reference sequence). The chain's CDR3 is CSAEGLETQYF. In DNA form, the CDR3 reads TGCAGTGCGGAGGGGCTGGAGACCCAGTACTTC.

This chain connects TRBV11-3 to TRBJ2-3; possible D gene TRBD2, 6 bases. V lost 3 bases to trimming and J lost 0 bases, with 10 bases between them. The germline gives CDR1 SGHNT, CDR2 YENEEA. CDR3 length: 15 amino acids. The CDR3: CASSFLSGSTDTQYF. In nucleotides, the CDR3 is TGTGCCAGCAGCTTTCTCAGCGGGAGCACAGATACGCAGTATTTT.

This clone has just a few counts. The rearrangement uses TRBV5-1 and TRBJ2-7; 11 nucleotides agree with TRBD2. This CDR3 contains 15 residues. Germline CDR1 and CDR2: SGHRS and YFSETQ. Trimming took 4 bases from V and 2 from J; bases not matched to a gene: 5. CDR3 DNA: TGCGCCAGCAGCCAAAGACTAGCGGGGCCCTACGAGCAGTACTTC. It translates to CASSQRLAGPYEQYF. Full variable domain (outside the CDR3, taken from reference TRBV5-1 and TRBJ2-7): KAGVTQTPRYLIKTRGQQVTLSCSPISGHRSVSWYQQTPGQGLQFLFEYFSETQRNKGNFPGRFSGRQFSNSRSEMNVSTLELGDSALYLCASSQRLAGPYEQYFGPGTRLTVT.

The rearrangement links TRBV10-3 to TRBJ2-6; TRBD2 aligns across 10 bases. There are 18 residues in the CDR3. Germline V gives CDR1 ENHRY, CDR2 SYGVKD. The V segment lost 4 bases and the J segment 1 base; nucleotides outside the gene matches: 7. This CDR3 reads CAISALAGDGSGANVLTF. DNA of the CDR3: TGTGCCATCAGTGCGCTAGCGGGAGACGGATCTGGGGCCAACGTCCTGACTTTC.

The J gene is TRBJ2-5, the V gene TRBV12-5; tentative D call: TRBD2 (6 bases). The CDR3 consists of 17 residues. Trimming pared 1 base from V and 5 bases from J, leaving 20 bases between. Germline CDR1 reads LGHNT; CDR2 reads FRNRAP. The CDR3 region is CASGLGNLGGAEETQYF. CDR3 DNA sequence: TGTGCTAGTGGTTTGGGCAACCTGGGGGGAGCGGAGGAGACCCAGTACTTC.